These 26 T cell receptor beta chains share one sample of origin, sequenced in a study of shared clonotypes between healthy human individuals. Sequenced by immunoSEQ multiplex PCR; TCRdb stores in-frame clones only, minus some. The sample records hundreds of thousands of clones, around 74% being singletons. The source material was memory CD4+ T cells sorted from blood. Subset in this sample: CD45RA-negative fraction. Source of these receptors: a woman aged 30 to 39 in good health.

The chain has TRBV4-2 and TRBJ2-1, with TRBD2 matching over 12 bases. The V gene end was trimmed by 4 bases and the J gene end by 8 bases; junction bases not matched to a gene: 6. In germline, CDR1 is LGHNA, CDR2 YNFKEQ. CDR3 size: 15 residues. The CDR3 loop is CASSPLAGGPDEQFF. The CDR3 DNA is TGTGCCAGCAGCCCCCTAGCGGGAGGGCCCGATGAGCAGTTCTTC.

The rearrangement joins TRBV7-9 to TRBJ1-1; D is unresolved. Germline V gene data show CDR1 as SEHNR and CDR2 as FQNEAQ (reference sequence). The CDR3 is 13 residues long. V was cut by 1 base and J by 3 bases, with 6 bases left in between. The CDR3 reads CASSLVTDTEAFF. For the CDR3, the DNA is TGTGCCAGCAGCTTAGTCACAGACACTGAAGCTTTCTTT.

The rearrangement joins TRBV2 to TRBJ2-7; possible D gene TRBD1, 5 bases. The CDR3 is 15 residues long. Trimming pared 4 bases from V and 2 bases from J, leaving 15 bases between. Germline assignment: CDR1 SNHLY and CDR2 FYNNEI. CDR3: CASSGYRLRTYEQYF. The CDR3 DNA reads TGTGCCAGCAGTGGCTACAGGCTACGCACCTACGAGCAGTACTTC.

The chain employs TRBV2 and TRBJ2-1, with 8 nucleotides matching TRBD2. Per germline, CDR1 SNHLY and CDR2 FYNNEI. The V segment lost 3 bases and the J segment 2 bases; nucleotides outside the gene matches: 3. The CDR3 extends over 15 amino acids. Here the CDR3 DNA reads TGTGCCAGCAGTGACCCAGCGGGGGCCTACAATGAGCAGTTCTTC. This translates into CASSDPAGAYNEQFF.

The DNA of the CDR3 is TGCAGCGTTGCCGATGGGAACACTGAAGCTTTCTTT. Protein sequence: CSVADGNTEAFF. This rearrangement joins TRBV29-1 to TRBJ1-1; D call uncertain. The CDR3 totals 12 residues. Trimming cost V 4 bases and J 1 base, with 7 bases left between them. CDR1 is SQVTM and CDR2 is ANQGSEA in the germline V gene.

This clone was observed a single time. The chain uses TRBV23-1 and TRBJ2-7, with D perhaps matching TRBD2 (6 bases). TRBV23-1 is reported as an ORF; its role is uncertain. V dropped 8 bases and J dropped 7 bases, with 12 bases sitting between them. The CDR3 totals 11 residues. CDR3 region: CASGHRGEQYF. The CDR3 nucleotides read TGCGCCAGCGGGCACCGGGGGGAGCAGTACTTC.

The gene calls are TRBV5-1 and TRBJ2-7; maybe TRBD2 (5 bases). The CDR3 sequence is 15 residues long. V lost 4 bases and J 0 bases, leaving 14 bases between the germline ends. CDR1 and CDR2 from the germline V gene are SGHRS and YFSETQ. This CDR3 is CASSNPSGSSYEQYF. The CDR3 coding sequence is TGCGCCAGCAGCAACCCGAGCGGAAGCTCCTACGAGCAGTACTTC.

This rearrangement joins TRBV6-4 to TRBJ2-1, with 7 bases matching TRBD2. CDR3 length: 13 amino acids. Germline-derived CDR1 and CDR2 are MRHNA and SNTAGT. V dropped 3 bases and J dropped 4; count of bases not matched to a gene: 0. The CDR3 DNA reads TGTGCCAGCAGTGAGCGGGAGTACAATGAGCAGTTCTTC. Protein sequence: CASSEREYNEQFF.

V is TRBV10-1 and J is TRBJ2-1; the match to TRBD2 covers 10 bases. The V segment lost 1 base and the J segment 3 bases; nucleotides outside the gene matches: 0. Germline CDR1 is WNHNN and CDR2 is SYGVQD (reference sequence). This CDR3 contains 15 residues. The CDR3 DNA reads TGCGCCAGCAGTGAGTGGACTAGCGGCTACAATGAGCAGTTCTTC. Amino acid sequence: CASSEWTSGYNEQFF.

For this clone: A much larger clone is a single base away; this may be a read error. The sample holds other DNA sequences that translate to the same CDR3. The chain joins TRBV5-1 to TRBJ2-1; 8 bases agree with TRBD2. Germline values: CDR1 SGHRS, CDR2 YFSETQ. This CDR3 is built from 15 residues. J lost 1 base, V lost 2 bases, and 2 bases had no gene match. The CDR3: CASSFSSGSYNEQFF. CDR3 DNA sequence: TGCGCCAGCAGCTTTTCTAGCGGGTCCTACAATGAGCAGTTCTTC.

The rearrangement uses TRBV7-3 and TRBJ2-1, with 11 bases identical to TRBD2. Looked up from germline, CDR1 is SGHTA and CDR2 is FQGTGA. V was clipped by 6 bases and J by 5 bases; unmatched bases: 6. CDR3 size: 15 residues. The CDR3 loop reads CASSYLAGGHNEQFF. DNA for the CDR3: TGTGCCAGCAGTTATCTAGCGGGAGGTCACAATGAGCAGTTCTTC.

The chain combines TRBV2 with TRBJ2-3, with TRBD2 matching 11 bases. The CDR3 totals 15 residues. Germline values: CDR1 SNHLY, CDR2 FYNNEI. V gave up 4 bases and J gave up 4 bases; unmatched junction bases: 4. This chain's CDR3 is CASSVLAGAADTQYF. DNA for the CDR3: TGTGCCAGCAGTGTACTAGCGGGAGCGGCAGATACGCAGTATTTT.

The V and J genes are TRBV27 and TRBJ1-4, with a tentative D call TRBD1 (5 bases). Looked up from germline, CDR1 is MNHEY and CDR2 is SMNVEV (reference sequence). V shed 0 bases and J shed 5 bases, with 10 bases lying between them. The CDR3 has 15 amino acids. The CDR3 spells CASSLSSGWNEKLFF. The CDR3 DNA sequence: TGTGCCAGCAGTTTATCGTCAGGGTGGAATGAAAAACTGTTTTTT. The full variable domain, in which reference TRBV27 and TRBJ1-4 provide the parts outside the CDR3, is EAQVTQNPRYLITVTGKKLTVTCSQNMNHEYMSWYRQDPGLGLRQIYYSMNVEVTDKGDVPEGYKVSRKEKRNFPLILESPSPNQTSLYFCASSLSSGWNEKLFFGSGTQLSVL.

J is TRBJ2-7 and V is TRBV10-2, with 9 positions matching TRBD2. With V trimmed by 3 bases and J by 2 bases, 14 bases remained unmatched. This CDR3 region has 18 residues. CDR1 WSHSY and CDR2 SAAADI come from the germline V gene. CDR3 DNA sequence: TGCGCCAGCAGTGACCCCACAAGGAGCGGGAGGCCTACCTACGAGCAGTACTTC. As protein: CASSDPTRSGRPTYEQYF.

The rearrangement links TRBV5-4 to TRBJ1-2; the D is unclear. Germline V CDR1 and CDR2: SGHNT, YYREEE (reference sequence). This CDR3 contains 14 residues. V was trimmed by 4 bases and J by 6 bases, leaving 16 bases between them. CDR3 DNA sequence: TGTGCCAGCAGCCCCGTCTGGGTATCACATGGCTACACCTTC. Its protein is CASSPVWVSHGYTF.

The CDR3: CAIRTAAYEQYF. The CDR3 region has the DNA TGTGCCATCAGGACAGCAGCCTACGAGCAGTACTTC. This chain uses TRBV10-3 with TRBJ2-7; weak D call: TRBD1 (5 bases). V was cut by 6 bases and J by 2 bases, with 8 bases left in between. The CDR3 has 12 residues. Germline V gene lookup returns CDR1 ENHRY and CDR2 SYGVKD.

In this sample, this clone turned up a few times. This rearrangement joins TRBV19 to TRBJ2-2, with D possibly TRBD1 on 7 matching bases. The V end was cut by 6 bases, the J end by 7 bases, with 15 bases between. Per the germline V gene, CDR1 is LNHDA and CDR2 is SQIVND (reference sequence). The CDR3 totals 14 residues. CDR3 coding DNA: TGTGCCAGTAGGGCGGGGACAGATAGCGGGGAGCTGTTTTTT. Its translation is CASRAGTDSGELFF.

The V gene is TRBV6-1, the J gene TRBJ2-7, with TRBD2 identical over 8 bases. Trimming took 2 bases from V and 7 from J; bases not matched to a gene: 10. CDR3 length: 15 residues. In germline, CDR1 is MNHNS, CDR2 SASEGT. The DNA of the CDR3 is TGTGCCAGCAGTGAAAGGCTAGCGGGCGCGAGGGAGCAGTACTTC. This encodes CASSERLAGAREQYF.

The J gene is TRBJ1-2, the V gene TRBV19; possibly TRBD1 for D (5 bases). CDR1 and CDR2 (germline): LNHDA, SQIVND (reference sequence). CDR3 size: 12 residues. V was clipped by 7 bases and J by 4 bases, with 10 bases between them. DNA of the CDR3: TGTGCCAGTAACGCTGGGGGCTATGGCTACACCTTC. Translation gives CASNAGGYGYTF.

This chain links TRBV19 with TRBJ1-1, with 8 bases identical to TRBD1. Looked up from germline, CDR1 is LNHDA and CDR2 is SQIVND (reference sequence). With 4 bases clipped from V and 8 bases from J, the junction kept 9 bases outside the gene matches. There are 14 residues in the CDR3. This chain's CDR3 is CASSNQGARVEAFF. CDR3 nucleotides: TGTGCCAGTAGTAACCAGGGGGCGCGGGTCGAAGCTTTCTTT.

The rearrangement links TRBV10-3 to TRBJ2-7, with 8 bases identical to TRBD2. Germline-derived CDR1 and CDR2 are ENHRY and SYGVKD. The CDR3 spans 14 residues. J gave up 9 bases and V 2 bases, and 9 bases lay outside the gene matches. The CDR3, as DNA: TGTGCCATCAGTGAGCAGCGGGAGACCCTGGGGCAGTACTTC. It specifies CAISEQRETLGQYF.

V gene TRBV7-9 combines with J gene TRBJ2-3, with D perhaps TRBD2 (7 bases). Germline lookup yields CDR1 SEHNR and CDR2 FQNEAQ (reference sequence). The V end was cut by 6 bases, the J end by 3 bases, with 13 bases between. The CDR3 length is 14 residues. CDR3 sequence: CASRPGGGTDTQYF. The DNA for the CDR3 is TGTGCCAGCAGGCCGGGGGGCGGAACAGATACGCAGTATTTT.

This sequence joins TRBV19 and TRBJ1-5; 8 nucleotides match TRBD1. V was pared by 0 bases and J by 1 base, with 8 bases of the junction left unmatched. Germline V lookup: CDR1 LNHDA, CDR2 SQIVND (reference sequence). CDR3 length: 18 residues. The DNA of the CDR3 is TGTGCCAGTAGTATAGATGGGACAGGCGTCGGAAGCAATCAGCCCCAGCATTTT. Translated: CASSIDGTGVGSNQPQHF.

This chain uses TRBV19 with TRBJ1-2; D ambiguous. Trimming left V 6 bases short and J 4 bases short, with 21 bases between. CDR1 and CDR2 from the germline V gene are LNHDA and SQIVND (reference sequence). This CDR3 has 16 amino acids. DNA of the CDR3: TGTGCCAGTAGAATACCAGTCGGTGCAGGCTCCTATGGCTACACCTTC. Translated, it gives CASRIPVGAGSYGYTF.

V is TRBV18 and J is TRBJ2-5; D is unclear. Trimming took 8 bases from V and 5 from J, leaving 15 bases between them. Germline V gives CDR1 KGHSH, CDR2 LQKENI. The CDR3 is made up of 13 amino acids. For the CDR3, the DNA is TGTGCCAGCCTCGGTGCGGATGGCGAGACCCAGTACTTC. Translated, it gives CASLGADGETQYF.

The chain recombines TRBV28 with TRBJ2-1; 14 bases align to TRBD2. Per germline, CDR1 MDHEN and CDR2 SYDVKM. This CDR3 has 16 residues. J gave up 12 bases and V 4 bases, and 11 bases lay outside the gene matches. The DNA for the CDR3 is TGTGCCAGCAGTTACGCGGGACTAGCGGGAGTGGGTCGGCAGTTCTTC. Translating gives CASSYAGLAGVGRQFF. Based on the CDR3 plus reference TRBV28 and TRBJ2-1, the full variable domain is DVKVTQSSRYLVKRTGEKVFLECVQDMDHENMFWYRQDPGLGLRLIYFSYDVKMKEKGDIPEGYSVSREKKERFSLILESASTNQTSMYLCASSYAGLAGVGRQFFGPGTRLTVL.